This T cell receptor (beta chain) was captured in a study of breast tumors, draining lymph nodes, adjacent tissues. This clonotype was recorded a few times. Its cognate antigen is unknown. Samples came from axillary lymph nodes draining the breast cancer. MiXCR was run by TCRdb on the multiplex PCR reads, yielding one entry per CDR3 protein. In the table there are fewer than 200,000 distinct CDR3 sequences, about 33% of which are singletons. This CDR3 has 23 amino acids. Germline V CDR1 and CDR2: KGHDR, SFDVKD. The V gene lost 7 bases and the J gene lost 0 bases, with 36 bases spanning the gap. Study findings and constraints: Compared with lymph nodes, tumors were less diverse; compared with nontumor tissue, more. Luminal-like breast cancer showed significantly greater tumor-nontumor repertoire similarity than basal-like breast cancer did. Data only fit, rather than demonstrated, lymph node origin of most tumor T cells. The data were judged consistent with most tumor T cells coming from lymph node and expanding in tumor.

V gene TRBV24-1 combines with J gene TRBJ1-5, with D uncertain. The sequence derives from a female donor with breast cancer. Some clones in this sample may be carry-over from other donors' samples. Source material: axillary lymph node tissue. The CDR3 DNA is TGTGCCACCAGCTCCTCTGGGGTTTGCCACACTCATGATGCACTGTGTAGCAATCAGCCCCAGCATTTT. Translating it yields CATSSSGVCHTHDALCSNQPQHF.